The subject of this entry is one T cell receptor beta chain. Random-hexamer reverse transcription was applied to about 0.45 to 1 ug RNA. Amplification of TCR beta CDR3 by immunoSEQ multiplex PCR spanned 54 Vbeta and 13 Jbeta. TCRdb independently ran MiXCR on the immunoSEQ multiplex PCR reads; one entry per CDR3 protein. The table lists about 210,000 distinct CDR3 sequences, approximately 95% of them singletons. CDR1 and CDR2 from the germline V gene are DFQATT and SNEGSKA (reference sequence). The junction had 11 bases not matched to a gene; V was cut back by 4 bases and J by 5 bases. The CDR3 sequence is 15 residues long. This sample was taken from a study of CD8 T cells in Susac syndrome. From blood CD8+ and CD4+ T cells, the TCR beta chain was sequenced. The multiple sclerosis control group consisted of treatment-naive patients whose relapsing-remitting disease, which was either stable or active, fulfilled revised McDonald criteria. Negative isolation was used for CD8+ and CD4+ T cells and FACS enrichment for TEMRA cells.

V usage is TRBV20-1 and J usage is TRBJ1-1; TRBD1 agrees at 9 bases. The source of this sequence is a human donor with multiple sclerosis. Input material: CD4+ T cells from PBMCs. CDR3 coding DNA: TGCAGTGCTACTATGGGACAGGGAGTTGTAACTGAAGCTTTCTTT. Amino acid sequence: CSATMGQGVVTEAFF.